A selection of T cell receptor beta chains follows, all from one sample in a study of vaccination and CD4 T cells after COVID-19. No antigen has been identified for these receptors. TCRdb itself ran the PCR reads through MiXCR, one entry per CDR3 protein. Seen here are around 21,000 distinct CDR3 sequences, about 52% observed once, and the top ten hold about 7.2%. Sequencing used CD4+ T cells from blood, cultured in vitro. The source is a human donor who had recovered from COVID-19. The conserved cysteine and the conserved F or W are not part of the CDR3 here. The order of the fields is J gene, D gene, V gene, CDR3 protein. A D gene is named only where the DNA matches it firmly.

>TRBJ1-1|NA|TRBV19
ASSPSPGRSNTEAF
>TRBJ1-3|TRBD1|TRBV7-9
ASSFVRGREDLSGNTIY
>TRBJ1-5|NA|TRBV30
AWSTGRNQPQH
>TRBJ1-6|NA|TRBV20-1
SARGPGGSSPLH
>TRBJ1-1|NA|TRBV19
ASRRAMNTEAF
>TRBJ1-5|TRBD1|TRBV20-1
SATPWQGADQPQH
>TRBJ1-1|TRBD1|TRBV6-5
ASSYSTGTEAF
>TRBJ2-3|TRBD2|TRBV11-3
ASSLGGGADTQY
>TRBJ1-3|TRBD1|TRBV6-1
ASRRTGNSGNTIY
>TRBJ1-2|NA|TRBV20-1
SAKSGVSYGYT
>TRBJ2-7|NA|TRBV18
ASSPGTPGAYEQY
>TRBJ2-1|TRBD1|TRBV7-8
ASSYGTGRFDEQF
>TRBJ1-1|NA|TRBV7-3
ASSSTGQGEAF
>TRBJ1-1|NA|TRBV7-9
ASSLSGLMNTEAF
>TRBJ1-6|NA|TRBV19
ARPTGMGNSPLH
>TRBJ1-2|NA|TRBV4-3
ASSQDPTGYGGYT
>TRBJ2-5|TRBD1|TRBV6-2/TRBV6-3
ASRGTGRETQY
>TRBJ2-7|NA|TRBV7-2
ASSPLRGAYEQY
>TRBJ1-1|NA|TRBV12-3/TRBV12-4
ASSLYRDQSNTEAF
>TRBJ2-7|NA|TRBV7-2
ASSPDNGPYEQY
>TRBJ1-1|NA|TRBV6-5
ASSYYGQGDTEAF
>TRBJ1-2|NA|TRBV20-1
SASRVDYGYT
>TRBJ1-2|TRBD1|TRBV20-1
SAADRAYYGYT
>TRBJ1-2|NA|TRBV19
ASSRLKTFGYT
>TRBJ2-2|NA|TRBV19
ASIGWGTNTGELF
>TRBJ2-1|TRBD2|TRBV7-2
ASSLVGTSGNEQF
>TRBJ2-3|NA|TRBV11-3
ASSPRLGPTDTQY
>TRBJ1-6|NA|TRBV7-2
ASSLVGTSNSPLH
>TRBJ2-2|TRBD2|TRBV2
ASSERGAGPGELF
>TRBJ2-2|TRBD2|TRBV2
ASSGRSGSMAGELF
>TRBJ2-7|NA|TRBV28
ASTLGWGASYEQY
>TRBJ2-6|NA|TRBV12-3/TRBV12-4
ASSDRLSGANVLT
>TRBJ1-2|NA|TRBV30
AWHGRNYGYT
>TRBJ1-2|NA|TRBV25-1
ASTAGDYGYT
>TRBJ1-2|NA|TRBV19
ASTDLGAPGYT
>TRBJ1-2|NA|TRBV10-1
ASARGSRNYGYT
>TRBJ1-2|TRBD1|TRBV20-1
SAEQGQNYGYT
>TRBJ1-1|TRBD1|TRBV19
ATLRQGVYTEAF
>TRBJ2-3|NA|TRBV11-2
ASSFSPSTDTQY
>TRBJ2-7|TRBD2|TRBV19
ASSVSGGNEQY
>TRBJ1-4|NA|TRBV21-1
ASSKEEKLF
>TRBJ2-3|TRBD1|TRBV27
ASSLLGGPRGPDTQY
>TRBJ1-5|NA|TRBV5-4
ASSLAGDQPQH
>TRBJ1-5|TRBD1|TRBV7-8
ASSPSGTGNQPQH
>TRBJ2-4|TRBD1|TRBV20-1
SVLPDRGLKNIQY
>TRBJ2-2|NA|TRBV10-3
ATREGPGTGELF
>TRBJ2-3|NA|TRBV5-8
ASSLGGGGTDTQY
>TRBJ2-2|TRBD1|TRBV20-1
SATGQSTGELF
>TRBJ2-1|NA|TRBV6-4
ASSPGLEANEQF
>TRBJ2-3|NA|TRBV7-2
ASSLRPASSTDTQY
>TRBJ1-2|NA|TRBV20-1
SASRGNYGYT
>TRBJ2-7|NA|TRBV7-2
ASSLDIGTYEQY